Listed here are 30 T cell receptor beta chains from one sample, sequenced in a study of T cells in Graves' hyperthyroidism and ophthalmopathy. There were TCR beta CDR3 regions amplified from RNA transcripts. HTBI primers were employed in a first-round RT-PCR of the TCR CDR3. Via MiXCR, TCRdb re-called the multiplex PCR reads, giving one row per CDR3 protein. The sample has 300,000 to 450,000 distinct CDR3 sequences; more than 15% are singletons. Source material: blood. Receptors were obtained from a woman aged 18-29 years with Graves' hyperthyroidism that later progressed to Graves' ophthalmopathy.

This clonotype was seen ten or more times. This sequence joins TRBV7-2 and TRBJ1-1, with 11 bases matching TRBD1. CDR1 is SGHTA and CDR2 is FQGNSA in the germline V gene. The trim removed 2 bases at V and 6 bases at J, leaving 5 bases unmatched. The CDR3 is 15 residues long. The CDR3 reads CASSLWTGGGSEAFF. DNA for the CDR3: TGTGCCAGCAGCTTATGGACAGGGGGCGGCTCTGAAGCTTTCTTT.

The V and J genes are TRBV19 and TRBJ2-6; a possible D gene is TRBD1 (6 bases). V lost 0 bases and J lost 2, with 8 bases in between. Per germline, CDR1 LNHDA and CDR2 SQIVND (reference sequence). The CDR3 is 16 residues long. In nucleotides, the CDR3 is TGTGCCAGTAGTATAGATGGGACAACTGGGGCCAACGTCCTGACTTTC. Amino acids: CASSIDGTTGANVLTF. The variable domain in full, with the rest retrieved from reference TRBV19 and TRBJ2-6, is DGGITQSPKYLFRKEGQNVTLSCEQNLNHDAMYWYRQDPGQGLRLIYYSQIVNDFQKGDIAEGYSVSREKKESFPLTVTSAQKNPTAFYLCASSIDGTTGANVLTFGAGSRLTVL.

About this clonotype itself: This clone may be a read error of a much larger clone one base away. The chain is built from TRBV5-1 and TRBJ1-1, with TRBD1 matching 9 bases. Per the germline V gene, CDR1 is SGHRS and CDR2 is YFSETQ. The CDR3 has 16 amino acids. The J segment lost 6 bases and the V segment lost 4 bases, leaving 13 bases of the junction unmatched. The CDR3 DNA reads as TGCGCCAGCAGCCCGCGTAGGGGACAGGGTGGTCCTGAAGCTTTCTTT. It translates to CASSPRRGQGGPEAFF.

The CDR3: CASSQVQGGTDTQYF. The CDR3 DNA reads TGCGCCAGCAGCCAAGTGCAGGGAGGCACAGATACGCAGTATTTT. The genes are TRBV4-3 and TRBJ2-3; perhaps D is TRBD1 or TRBD2 (5 bases each). The V and J ends lost 1 base and 1 base respectively, with 9 bases between them. Per the germline V gene, CDR1 is LGHNA and CDR2 is YSLEER. This CDR3 has 15 residues.

The chain has TRBV27 and TRBJ2-1; D call uncertain. Germline values: CDR1 MNHEY, CDR2 SMNVEV (reference sequence). The ends were cut back, 4 bases at V and 4 bases at J, with 11 bases in the middle. CDR3 length: 14 residues. CDR3 in amino acids: CASSSLLKYNEQFF. As DNA, the CDR3 is TGTGCCAGCAGTTCCCTCCTCAAATACAATGAGCAGTTCTTC.

This clonotype was counted at least ten times. The chain joins TRBV28 to TRBJ1-2; tentatively, D is TRBD1 (6 bases). The CDR3 loop spans 12 amino acids. CDR1 and CDR2 (germline): MDHEN, SYDVKM. Trimming stripped 6 bases from V and 6 bases from J, with 11 bases between. The CDR3 sequence: CASSRRTDGYTF. The CDR3 DNA is TGTGCCAGCAGCCGGAGGACAGATGGCTACACCTTC.

This clonotype occurred many times. The chain links TRBV19 to TRBJ1-1; no firm D call. The CDR3 contains 13 residues. V lost 5 bases and J 1 base, leaving 8 bases between the germline ends. Germline V gene sequence: CDR1 LNHDA, CDR2 SQIVND (reference sequence). The CDR3 DNA is TGTGCCAGTAGTCCCTTCTCGAACACTGAAGCTTTCTTT. Protein: CASSPFSNTEAFF. The variable domain in full, with the rest retrieved from reference TRBV19 and TRBJ1-1, is DGGITQSPKYLFRKEGQNVTLSCEQNLNHDAMYWYRQDPGQGLRLIYYSQIVNDFQKGDIAEGYSVSREKKESFPLTVTSAQKNPTAFYLCASSPFSNTEAFFGQGTRLTVV.

V and J are TRBV24-1 and TRBJ2-5; TRBD2 aligns across 14 bases. The CDR3 has 18 residues. Germline V gives CDR1 KGHDR, CDR2 SFDVKD. The V and J ends lost 4 bases and 5 bases, in that order; junction bases with no gene match: 11. In DNA form, the CDR3 reads TGTGCCACCAGTGACCCGACAGGGACTAGCGGGAGCTGGGAGACCCAGTACTTC. Protein product: CATSDPTGTSGSWETQYF.

This clonotype was recorded at least ten times. This chain joins TRBV28 and TRBJ1-2, with TRBD1 matching 8 bases. The germline V gene encodes CDR1 MDHEN and CDR2 SYDVKM. Unmatched junction bases numbered 5, after V lost 3 bases and J lost 5 bases. CDR3 length: 14 residues. CDR3 nucleotides: TGTGCCAGCAGTTTCGGACAGGGACCTTATGGCTACACCTTC. As protein: CASSFGQGPYGYTF.

Points on this clonotype: With a much larger clone just one base away, this may be a read error. The chain has TRBV3-1 and TRBJ2-1; 7 nucleotides align to TRBD2. Germline V gives CDR1 LGHDT, CDR2 YNNKEL (reference sequence). V lost 4 bases, J lost 10 bases, and 13 bases stayed unmatched. The length of the CDR3 is 15 residues. The CDR3 region is CASSPESTSRYEQFF. CDR3 nucleotide sequence: TGTGCCAGCAGCCCCGAGTCGACTAGCAGATACGAGCAGTTCTTC.

The gene calls are TRBV7-9 and TRBJ2-7; D perhaps matches TRBD2 (7 bases). The CDR3 extends over 15 amino acids. Trimming removed 2 bases from V and 3 bases from J, with 14 bases in between. Per the germline V gene, CDR1 is SEHNR and CDR2 is FQNEAQ (reference sequence). The CDR3, as DNA: TGTGCCAGCAGCTTAATTGGGGGGGCGAACTACGAGCAGTACTTC. This sequence encodes CASSLIGGANYEQYF.

This clonotype was seen more than once but under ten times. The chain recombines TRBV29-1 with TRBJ1-3; D possibly corresponds to TRBD1 (5 bases). Germline loops: CDR1 SQVTM, CDR2 ANQGSEA. Trimming stripped 3 bases from V and 0 bases from J, with 9 bases between. The CDR3 is 14 residues long. The CDR3 sequence: CSVEGPFSGNTIYF. DNA for the CDR3: TGCAGCGTTGAGGGGCCATTCTCTGGAAACACCATATATTTT.

The chain joins TRBV12-3 or TRBV12-4 to TRBJ2-7, with D perhaps TRBD2 (6 bases). V was pared by 3 bases and J by 6 bases, with 15 bases between. CDR3 size: 14 residues. The CDR3 bases are TGTGCCAGCAGTTTCATGGAGGGGACGGGCGAGCAGTACTTC. Encoded protein: CASSFMEGTGEQYF.

In this sample, this clonotype turned up a few times. V and J are TRBV7-9 and TRBJ2-3, with 7 bases identical to TRBD1. The junction had 6 bases not matched to a gene; V was cut back by 6 bases and J by 3 bases. Germline assignment: CDR1 SEHNR and CDR2 FQNEAQ (reference sequence). This CDR3 contains 14 residues. CDR3 sequence reads: CASRSGQATDTQYF. The CDR3 DNA follows: TGTGCCAGCAGATCTGGACAGGCTACAGATACGCAGTATTTT. The full variable domain, its missing parts supplied by reference TRBV7-9 and TRBJ2-3, is DTGVSQNPRHKITKRGQNVTFRCDPISEHNRLYWYRQTLGQGPEFLTYFQNEAQLEKSRLLSDRFSAERPKGSFSTLEIQRTEQGDSAMYLCASRSGQATDTQYFGPGTRLTVL.

This clonotype has a count of ten or more. The chain is built from TRBV12-3 or TRBV12-4 and TRBJ2-3; D is unresolved. The CDR3 covers 11 residues. V shed 2 bases and J shed 5 bases, with 2 bases lying between them. CDR3 DNA sequence: TGTGCCAGCAGTTTACAAGATACGCAGTATTTT. The encoded protein is CASSLQDTQYF.

In this sample, this clonotype turned up many times. This chain uses TRBV11-2 with TRBJ2-3; D gene uncertain. V lost 5 bases to trimming and J lost 4 bases, with 10 bases between them. The CDR3 sequence is 13 residues long. Germline lookup yields CDR1 SGHAT and CDR2 FQNNGV. The DNA of the CDR3 is TGTGCCAGCAGCACACAAGCCGCAGATACGCAGTATTTT. Protein product: CASSTQAADTQYF. Drawing the rest from reference TRBV11-2 and TRBJ2-3, the complete variable domain is EAGVAQSPRYKIIEKRQSVAFWCNPISGHATLYWYQQILGQGPKLLIQFQNNGVVDDSQLPKDRFSAERLKGVDSTLKIQPAKLEDSAVYLCASSTQAADTQYFGPGTRLTVL.

Of note for this clonotype: A read error is possible here, since a much larger clone lies one base away. The chain is built from TRBV30 and TRBJ1-1; D gene uncertain. This CDR3 contains 10 residues. The ends were cut back, 3 bases at V and 13 bases at J, with 12 bases in the middle. The germline CDR1 and CDR2 sequences are GTSNPN and SVGIG (reference sequence). DNA for the CDR3: TGTGCCTGGAGAGGAAGAGCAGTTTTCTTT. Its translation: CAWRGRAVFF.

Comments on this clonotype: A much larger clone is a single base away; this may be a read error. This chain links TRBV9 with TRBJ2-3; 9 bases fit TRBD2. The V gene's germline CDR1 is SGDLS and CDR2 YYNGEE. Unmatched junction bases numbered 9, after V lost 1 base and J lost 6 bases. This CDR3 has 16 residues. CDR3 DNA sequence: TGTGCCAGCAGCGTATCGCGGGGGGGTGCAGGGGATACGCAGTATTTT. It yields the protein CASSVSRGGAGDTQYF.

This clonotype was detected ten times or more. The genes are TRBV4-1 and TRBJ2-3, with 8 bases that match TRBD1. V dropped 0 bases and J dropped 4; count of bases not matched to a gene: 9. Germline V CDR1 and CDR2: MGHRA, YSYEKL. The CDR3 covers 17 residues. The CDR3 region is CASSQDWTGQTADTQYF. Here the CDR3 DNA reads TGCGCCAGCAGCCAAGATTGGACAGGGCAGACTGCAGATACGCAGTATTTT.

This clonotype has a handful of counts. J is TRBJ2-5 and V is TRBV20-1; 8 bases agree with TRBD1. With 4 bases clipped from V and 5 bases from J, the junction kept 9 bases outside the gene matches. CDR3 length equals 14 residues. Germline CDR1 and CDR2: DFQATT and SNEGSKA (reference sequence). CDR3 coding DNA: TGCAGTGCTATCCCGGACAGGGTCGGCGAGACCCAGTACTTC. Protein: CSAIPDRVGETQYF.

This clonotype was seen a few times. The chain couples TRBV28 to TRBJ2-3; 7 bases align to TRBD1. The V and J ends lost 6 bases and 5 bases, in that order; junction bases with no gene match: 5. Germline loops: CDR1 MDHEN, CDR2 SYDVKM. This CDR3 has 13 amino acids. CDR3 amino acids: CASRTGTGDTQYF. The CDR3 DNA reads as TGTGCCAGCAGGACAGGGACGGGAGATACGCAGTATTTT.

This clonotype was counted at least ten times. The J gene is TRBJ2-7, the V gene TRBV7-9, with D possibly being TRBD1 (6 bases). V gave up 5 bases and J gave up 2 bases, with 16 bases separating them. Germline V gene data show CDR1 as SEHNR and CDR2 as FQNEAQ (reference sequence). The CDR3 contains 15 residues. The CDR3 nucleotides are TGTGCCAGCAGCGCAACCGACAGGCCACCCTACGAGCAGTACTTC. It is translated as CASSATDRPPYEQYF.

The sample holds a few counts of this clonotype. The chain couples TRBV11-3 to TRBJ2-3; 13 bases match TRBD2. After removal of 5 bases from V and 2 bases from J, the junction contained 13 bases not matched to a gene. This CDR3 comprises 19 residues. The V gene's germline CDR1 is SGHNT and CDR2 YENEEA. CDR3 sequence (DNA): TGTGCCAGCAGCCTCCGAGGACTAGCGGGAGCGGTAGACACAGATACGCAGTATTTT. Its protein product is CASSLRGLAGAVDTDTQYF. Complete variable domain (other parts from reference TRBV11-3 and TRBJ2-3): EAGVVQSPRYKIIEKKQPVAFWCNPISGHNTLYWYLQNLGQGPELLIRYENEEAVDDSQLPKDRFSAERLKGVDSTLKIQPAELGDSAVYLCASSLRGLAGAVDTDTQYFGPGTRLTVL.

In this sample, this clonotype turned up many times. V usage is TRBV5-1 and J usage is TRBJ2-1; D is tentatively TRBD1 or TRBD2 (6 bases each). With 6 bases removed from V and 3 bases from J, the gap between germline ends came to 31 bases. This CDR3 has 20 residues. Germline-derived CDR1 and CDR2 are SGHRS and YFSETQ. The CDR3 coding sequence is TGCGCCAGCACATACCAGAGAGGTAGCGGCAGGGGCGAATTCTACAATGAGCAGTTCTTC. Translated: CASTYQRGSGRGEFYNEQFF.

The chain couples TRBV6-5 to TRBJ1-4; maybe TRBD1 (6 bases). Trimming stripped 2 bases from V and 7 bases from J, with 14 bases between. CDR1 and CDR2 (germline): MNHEY, SVGAGI. The CDR3 sequence is 15 residues long. In DNA, the CDR3 is TGTGCCAGCAGTTACGATGGGGGCGCCTCTGAAAAACTGTTTTTT. Amino acid sequence: CASSYDGGASEKLFF.

This clonotype came up a few times. This chain joins TRBV20-1 and TRBJ2-2, with D maybe TRBD2 (6 bases). The CDR3 totals 15 residues. Germline assignment: CDR1 DFQATT and CDR2 SNEGSKA (reference sequence). V was cut by 0 bases and J by 8 bases, with 16 bases left in between. The CDR3 loop reads CSARDPTSSRGELFF. The CDR3 DNA reads TGCAGTGCTAGAGACCCGACTAGTTCAAGGGGGGAGCTGTTTTTT.

This clonotype was observed at least ten times. The chain has TRBV5-8 and TRBJ2-3; D tentatively fits TRBD1 or TRBD2 (5 bases each). The V and J ends lost 4 bases and 0 bases respectively, with 12 bases between them. This CDR3 region has 15 residues. Germline V gene lookup returns CDR1 SGHTS and CDR2 YDEGEE. Here the CDR3 reads CASSVRDESTDTQYF. CDR3 DNA sequence: TGTGCCAGCAGCGTCCGGGACGAAAGCACAGATACGCAGTATTTT.

On this clonotype itself: One end of the junction varies from germline; a read error may be responsible. V is TRBV7-2 and J is TRBJ2-5; D is undetermined. The CDR3 totals 13 residues. Germline CDR1 and CDR2: SGHTA and FQGNSA. The CDR3 is CASSLAARHQWHF. The CDR3 DNA reads as TGTGCCAGCAGCTTAGCCGCCAGACACCAGTGGCACTTC.

The V and J genes are TRBV6-1 and TRBJ2-7; 13 bases are shared with TRBD2. Germline V CDR1 and CDR2: MNHNS, SASEGT. Trimming cost V 8 bases and J 0 bases; bases outside gene matches: 7. The CDR3 spans 16 residues. The CDR3 here is CASGLAGVIPSYEQYF. The CDR3 nucleotides read TGTGCCAGCGGACTAGCGGGAGTAATACCCTCCTACGAGCAGTACTTC.

CDR3 amino acids: CAIHSTADGYNEQFF. The CDR3, as DNA: TGTGCCATTCACTCAACCGCCGACGGGTACAATGAGCAGTTCTTC. The rearrangement joins TRBV25-1 to TRBJ2-1; D unresolved. V lost 10 bases, J lost 4 bases, and 20 bases lay in between. This CDR3 has 15 residues. CDR1 and CDR2 from the germline V gene are MGHDK and SYGVNS. The full variable domain, its missing parts supplied by reference TRBV25-1 and TRBJ2-1, is EADIYQTPRYLVIGTGKKITLECSQTMGHDKMYWYQQDPGMELHLIHYSYGVNSTEKGDLSSESTVSRIRTEHFPLTLESARPSHTSQYLCAIHSTADGYNEQFFGPGTRLTVL.